What follows are 7 T cell receptor beta chains derived from one specimen sequenced in a study of Ad26.COV2.S vaccination and SARS-CoV-2 variants. Treatment noted: 15 to 20 received Ad26.COV2.S at low or high dose, single or two shots; roughly 5 received placebo; per-sample allocation not given. All samples were drawn on day 63, counting from the first vaccine or placebo injection. The table came from immunoSEQ multiplex PCR; TCRdb's copy has only in-frame clones and leaves some out. The sample carries around 350,000 clones, 70% to 90% recorded once. The sample here was peripheral blood, taken in a trial of Ad26.COV2.S vaccine versus placebo. The receptor set was obtained from a person aged 18-65 years who received the Ad26.COV2.S COVID-19 vaccine or a placebo.

This clone showed up many times. Distinct nucleotide sequences in the sample also encode this CDR3. The rearrangement joins TRBV6-4 to TRBJ2-3, with 9 bases lining up with TRBD2. The V gene's germline CDR1 is MRHNA and CDR2 SNTAGT. The V gene end was trimmed by 0 bases and the J gene end by 0 bases; junction bases not matched to a gene: 1. The CDR3 sequence is 16 residues long. The CDR3 coding sequence is TGTGCCAGCAGTGACTCAGCGGGAGGAAGCACAGATACGCAGTATTTT. As protein: CASSDSAGGSTDTQYF.

This clone was counted once. The chain links TRBV5-1 to TRBJ2-7; D possibly corresponds to TRBD1 (5 bases). The CDR3 covers 14 residues. Germline CDR1 SGHRS, CDR2 YFSETQ. Deletions cut 7 bases from V and 0 bases from J, with 14 bases between. CDR3 nucleotide sequence: TGCGCCAGCCCCGTTAGGGGTAGCTCCTACGAGCAGTACTTC. This sequence encodes CASPVRGSSYEQYF.

V is TRBV18 and J is TRBJ2-5; 7 positions match TRBD1. V shed 3 bases and J 1 base; nucleotides not matched to a gene: 5. There are 15 residues in the CDR3. Germline-derived CDR1 and CDR2 are KGHSH and LQKENI. The DNA for the CDR3 is TGTGCCAGCTCACCCCGGACAGGAACCCAAGAGACCCAGTACTTC. Encoded protein: CASSPRTGTQETQYF.

The chain uses TRBV27 and TRBJ2-7; TRBD2 agrees at 13 bases. V was clipped by 5 bases and J by 2 bases; unmatched bases: 3. CDR3 length: 15 residues. In germline, CDR1 is MNHEY, CDR2 SMNVEV (reference sequence). DNA of the CDR3: TGTGCCAGCAGTCCCGGGACTAGCGGGACCTACGAGCAGTACTTC. This sequence encodes CASSPGTSGTYEQYF.

The chain combines TRBV5-1 with TRBJ2-7, with 8 nucleotides matching TRBD1. V trimming: 4 bases; J trimming: 5 bases; junction bases outside the gene matches: 5. Germline-derived CDR1 and CDR2 are SGHRS and YFSETQ. This CDR3 spans 13 amino acids. Written as DNA, the CDR3 is TGCGCCAGCAGCGCGACAGGGGAGGACGAGCAGTACTTC. Translating gives CASSATGEDEQYF.

The V and J genes are TRBV27 and TRBJ2-5, with no clear D. This CDR3 spans 15 amino acids. CDR1 and CDR2 from the germline V gene are MNHEY and SMNVEV (reference sequence). The V gene lost 3 bases and the J gene lost 5 bases, with 16 bases spanning the gap. This CDR3 reads CASSLATQGRETQYF. CDR3 nucleotides: TGTGCCAGCAGTTTGGCGACTCAAGGTCGGGAGACCCAGTACTTC.

J is TRBJ2-5 and V is TRBV9, with D possibly TRBD1 on 6 matching bases. This CDR3 has 15 residues. Trimming pared 0 bases from V and 5 bases from J, leaving 14 bases between. Germline CDR1 reads SGDLS; CDR2 reads YYNGEE. CDR3 DNA sequence: TGTGCCAGCAGCGTAGCTCTAGGTAGGGGGGAGACCCAGTACTTC. Translated, it gives CASSVALGRGETQYF.